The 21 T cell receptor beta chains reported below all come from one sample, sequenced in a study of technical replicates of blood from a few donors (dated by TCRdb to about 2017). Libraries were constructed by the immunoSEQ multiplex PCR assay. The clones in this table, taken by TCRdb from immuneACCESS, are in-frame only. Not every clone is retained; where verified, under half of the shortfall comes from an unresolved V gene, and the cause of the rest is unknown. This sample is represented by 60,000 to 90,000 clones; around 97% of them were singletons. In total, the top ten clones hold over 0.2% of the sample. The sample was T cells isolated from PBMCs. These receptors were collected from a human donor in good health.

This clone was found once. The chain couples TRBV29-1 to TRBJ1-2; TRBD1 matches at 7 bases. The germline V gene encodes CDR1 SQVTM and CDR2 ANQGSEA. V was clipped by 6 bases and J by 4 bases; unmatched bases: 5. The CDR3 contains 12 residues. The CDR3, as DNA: TGCAGCGTGTCGACAGGGACCTATGGCTACACCTTC. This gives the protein CSVSTGTYGYTF.

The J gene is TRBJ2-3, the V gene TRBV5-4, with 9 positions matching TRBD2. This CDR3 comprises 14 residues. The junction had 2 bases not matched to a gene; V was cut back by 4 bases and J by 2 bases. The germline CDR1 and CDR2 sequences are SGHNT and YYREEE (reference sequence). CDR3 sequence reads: CASSLAGYTDTQYF. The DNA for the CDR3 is TGTGCCAGCAGCCTAGCGGGGTACACAGATACGCAGTATTTT.

The CDR3 region has the DNA TGTGCCAGCAGTGAATGGGGACAGGTATCGAACACCGGGGAGCTGTTTTTT. Translation: CASSEWGQVSNTGELFF. The chain links TRBV25-1 to TRBJ2-2, with 8 bases aligning to TRBD1. Germline assignment: CDR1 MGHDK and CDR2 SYGVNS. J was trimmed by 0 bases and V by 1 base; bases with no gene match: 4. The CDR3 extends over 17 amino acids.

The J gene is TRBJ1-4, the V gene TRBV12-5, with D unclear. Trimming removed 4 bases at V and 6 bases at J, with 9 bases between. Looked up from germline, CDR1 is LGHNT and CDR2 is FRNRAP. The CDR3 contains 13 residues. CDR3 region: CASGSLRDEKLFF. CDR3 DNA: TGTGCTAGTGGTTCGTTGAGGGATGAAAAACTGTTTTTT.

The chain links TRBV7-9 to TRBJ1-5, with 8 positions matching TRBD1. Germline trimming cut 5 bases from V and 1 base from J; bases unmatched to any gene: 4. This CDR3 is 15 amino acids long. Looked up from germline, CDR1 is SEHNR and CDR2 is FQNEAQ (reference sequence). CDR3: CASSHGQGSNQPQHF. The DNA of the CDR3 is TGTGCCAGCAGCCACGGACAGGGCAGCAATCAGCCCCAGCATTTT.

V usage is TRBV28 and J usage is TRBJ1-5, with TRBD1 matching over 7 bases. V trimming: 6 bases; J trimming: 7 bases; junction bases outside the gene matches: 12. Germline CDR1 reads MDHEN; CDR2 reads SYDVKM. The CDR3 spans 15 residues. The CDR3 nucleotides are TGTGCCAGCAGCACGGACAGGAGGTCGGTGCAGCCCCAGCATTTT. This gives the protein CASSTDRRSVQPQHF. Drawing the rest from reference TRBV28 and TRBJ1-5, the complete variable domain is DVKVTQSSRYLVKRTGEKVFLECVQDMDHENMFWYRQDPGLGLRLIYFSYDVKMKEKGDIPEGYSVSREKKERFSLILESASTNQTSMYLCASSTDRRSVQPQHFGDGTRLSIL.

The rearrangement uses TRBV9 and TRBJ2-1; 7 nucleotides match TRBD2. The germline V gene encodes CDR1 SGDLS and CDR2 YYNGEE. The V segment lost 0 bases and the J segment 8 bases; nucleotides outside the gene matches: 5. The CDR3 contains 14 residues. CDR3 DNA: TGTGCCAGCAGCGTAGTGGGGGGGGTTGATGAGCAGTTCTTC. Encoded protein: CASSVVGGVDEQFF.

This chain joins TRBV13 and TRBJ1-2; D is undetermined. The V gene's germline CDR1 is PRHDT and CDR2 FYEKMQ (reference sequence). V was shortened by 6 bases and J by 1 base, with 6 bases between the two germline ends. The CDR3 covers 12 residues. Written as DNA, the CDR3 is TGTGCCAGCAGTGGTAGTAACTATGGCTACACCTTC. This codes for CASSGSNYGYTF.

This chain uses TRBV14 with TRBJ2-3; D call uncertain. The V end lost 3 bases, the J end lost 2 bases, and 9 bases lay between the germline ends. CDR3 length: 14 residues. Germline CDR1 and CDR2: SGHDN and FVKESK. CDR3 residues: CASSQLADTDTQYF. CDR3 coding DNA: TGTGCCAGCAGCCAGCTCGCAGACACAGATACGCAGTATTTT.

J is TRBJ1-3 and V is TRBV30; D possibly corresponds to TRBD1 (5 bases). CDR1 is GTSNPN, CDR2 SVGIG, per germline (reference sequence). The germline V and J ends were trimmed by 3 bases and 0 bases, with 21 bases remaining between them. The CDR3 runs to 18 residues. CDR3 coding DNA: TGTGCCTGGAGAAGGGGAGGAGGAGGGTCGAGCTCTGGAAACACCATATATTTT. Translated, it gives CAWRRGGGGSSSGNTIYF.

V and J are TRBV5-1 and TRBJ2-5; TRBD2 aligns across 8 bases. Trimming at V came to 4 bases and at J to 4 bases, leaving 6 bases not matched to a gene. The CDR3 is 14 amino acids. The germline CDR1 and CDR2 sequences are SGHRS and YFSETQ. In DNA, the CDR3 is TGCGCCAGCAGCCCGGGGGGGCCGGCAGAGACCCAGTACTTC. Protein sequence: CASSPGGPAETQYF.

The CDR3: CASSLAEPSGANVLTF. The CDR3 region has the DNA TGCGCCAGCAGCTTAGCGGAACCTTCTGGGGCCAACGTCCTGACTTTC. This rearrangement joins TRBV5-1 to TRBJ2-6; D may be TRBD2 (5 bases). V lost 2 bases, J lost 1 base, and 10 bases lay in between. Germline CDR1 is SGHRS and CDR2 is YFSETQ. CDR3 length equals 16 residues. Drawing the rest from reference TRBV5-1 and TRBJ2-6, the complete variable domain is KAGVTQTPRYLIKTRGQQVTLSCSPISGHRSVSWYQQTPGQGLQFLFEYFSETQRNKGNFPGRFSGRQFSNSRSEMNVSTLELGDSALYLCASSLAEPSGANVLTFGAGSRLTVL.

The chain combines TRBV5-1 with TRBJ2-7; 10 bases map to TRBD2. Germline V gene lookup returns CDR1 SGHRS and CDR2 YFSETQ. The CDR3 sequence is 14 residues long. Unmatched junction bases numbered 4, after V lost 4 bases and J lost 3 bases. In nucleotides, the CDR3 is TGCGCCAGCAGCCAACTAGCGGGAAACTACGAGCAGTACTTC. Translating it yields CASSQLAGNYEQYF.

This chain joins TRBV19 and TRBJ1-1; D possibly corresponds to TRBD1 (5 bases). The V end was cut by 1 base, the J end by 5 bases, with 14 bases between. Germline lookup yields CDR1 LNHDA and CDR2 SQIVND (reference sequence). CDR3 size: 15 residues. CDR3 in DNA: TGTGCCAGTAGTATAGGACCAGGGCGGGGGACTGAAGCTTTCTTT. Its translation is CASSIGPGRGTEAFF.

In DNA form, the CDR3 reads TGCGCCAGCAGCCAAGGTTATAGCGGGGGCTACAATGAGCAGTTCTTC. Translated: CASSQGYSGGYNEQFF. The V and J genes are TRBV4-1 and TRBJ2-1, with 9 positions matching TRBD2. V dropped 1 base and J dropped 3; count of bases not matched to a gene: 4. Germline CDR1 reads MGHRA; CDR2 reads YSYEKL. The CDR3 is 16 residues long.

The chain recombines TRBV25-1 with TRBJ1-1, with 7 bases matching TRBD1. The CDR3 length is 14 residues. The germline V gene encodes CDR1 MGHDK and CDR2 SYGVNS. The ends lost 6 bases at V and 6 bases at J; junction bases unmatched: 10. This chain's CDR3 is CASSLTGRLAEAFF. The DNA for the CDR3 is TGTGCCAGCAGCCTGACAGGGCGTTTGGCTGAAGCTTTCTTT.

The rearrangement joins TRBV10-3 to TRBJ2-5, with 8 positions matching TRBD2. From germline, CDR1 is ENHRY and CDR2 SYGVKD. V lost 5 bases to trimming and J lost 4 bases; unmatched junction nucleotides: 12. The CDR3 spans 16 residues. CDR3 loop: CAISSPATSASETQYF. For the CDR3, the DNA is TGTGCCATCAGTTCCCCGGCGACTAGCGCTTCAGAGACCCAGTACTTC.

The CDR3 sequence: CASSTTGGGELFF. The DNA for the CDR3 is TGTGCCAGCAGCACCACAGGGGGCGGGGAGCTGTTTTTT. The chain employs TRBV6-1 and TRBJ2-2; 8 bases match TRBD1. Losses at the gene ends were 6 bases for V and 7 bases for J; bases not matched to a gene: 4. CDR3 length: 13 amino acids. Looked up from germline, CDR1 is MNHNS and CDR2 is SASEGT.

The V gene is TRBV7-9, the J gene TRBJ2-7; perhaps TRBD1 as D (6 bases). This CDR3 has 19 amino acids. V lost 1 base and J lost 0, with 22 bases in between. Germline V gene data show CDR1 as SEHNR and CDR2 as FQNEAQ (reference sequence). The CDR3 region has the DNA TGTGCCAGCAGCTTAGAATCGGGATTCGGGGACACCTACTCCTACGAGCAGTACTTC. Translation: CASSLESGFGDTYSYEQYF.

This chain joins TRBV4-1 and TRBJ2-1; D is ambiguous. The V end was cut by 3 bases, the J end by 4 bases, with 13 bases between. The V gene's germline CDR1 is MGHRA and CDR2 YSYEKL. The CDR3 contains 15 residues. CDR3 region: CASSHTNLIYNEQFF. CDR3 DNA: TGCGCCAGCAGCCATACGAATCTAATATACAATGAGCAGTTCTTC.

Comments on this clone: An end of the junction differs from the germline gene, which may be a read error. CDR3: CSVKDRGREREQFF. The CDR3 DNA follows: TGCAGCGTTAAAGACAGGGGAAGGGAACGAGAGCAGTTCTTC. V gene TRBV29-1 combines with J gene TRBJ2-1, with TRBD1 identical over 8 bases. This CDR3 contains 14 residues. Germline CDR1 SQVTM, CDR2 ANQGSEA.